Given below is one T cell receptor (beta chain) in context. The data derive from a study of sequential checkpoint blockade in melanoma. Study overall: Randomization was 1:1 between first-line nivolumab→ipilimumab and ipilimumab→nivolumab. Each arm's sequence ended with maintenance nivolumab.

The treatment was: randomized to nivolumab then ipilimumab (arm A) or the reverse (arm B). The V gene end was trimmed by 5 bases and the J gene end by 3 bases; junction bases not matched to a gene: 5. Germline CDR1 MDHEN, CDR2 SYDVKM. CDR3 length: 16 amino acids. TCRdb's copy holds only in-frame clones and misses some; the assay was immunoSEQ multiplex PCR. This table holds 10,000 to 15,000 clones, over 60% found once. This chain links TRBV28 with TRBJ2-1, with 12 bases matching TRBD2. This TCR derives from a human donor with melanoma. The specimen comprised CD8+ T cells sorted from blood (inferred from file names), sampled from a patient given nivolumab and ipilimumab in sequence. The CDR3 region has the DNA TGTGCCAGCAGTCCTCTGGGACTAGCGGGCTACAATGAGCAGTTCTTC. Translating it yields CASSPLGLAGYNEQFF. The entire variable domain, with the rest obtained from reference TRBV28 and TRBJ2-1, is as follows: DVKVTQSSRYLVKRTGEKVFLECVQDMDHENMFWYRQDPGLGLRLIYFSYDVKMKEKGDIPEGYSVSREKKERFSLILESASTNQTSMYLCASSPLGLAGYNEQFFGPGTRLTVL.